This T cell receptor (beta chain) originates from a study of blood T cell repertoires in COVID-19. Turning to the study itself: Sources were T cells, B-cell-depleted T cells, or PBMCs; the material itself was cDNA or gDNA.

How the authors handled the data: Amplified reference gene primers provided the basis for estimating nucleated cell counts. Assay: immunoSEQ multiplex PCR; the TCRdb copy retains only in-frame clones and omits some. Clone size and the V and J calls come from that table; the DNA yielded D and trimming. The sample includes about 380,000 clones, approximately 81% seen only once; the top ten take under 4%. Sequenced sample: peripheral blood. This sequence was found in a young woman with acute or convalescent COVID-19.

CDR3: CASSQGRVSNQPQHF. The CDR3 DNA follows: TGCGCCAGCAGCCAAGGGAGGGTAAGCAATCAGCCCCAGCATTTT. The chain uses TRBV4-1 and TRBJ1-5; D gene unclear. The germline V gene has CDR1 MGHRA and CDR2 YSYEKL. This CDR3 contains 15 residues. The ends were cut back, 1 base at V and 1 base at J, with 8 bases in the middle.